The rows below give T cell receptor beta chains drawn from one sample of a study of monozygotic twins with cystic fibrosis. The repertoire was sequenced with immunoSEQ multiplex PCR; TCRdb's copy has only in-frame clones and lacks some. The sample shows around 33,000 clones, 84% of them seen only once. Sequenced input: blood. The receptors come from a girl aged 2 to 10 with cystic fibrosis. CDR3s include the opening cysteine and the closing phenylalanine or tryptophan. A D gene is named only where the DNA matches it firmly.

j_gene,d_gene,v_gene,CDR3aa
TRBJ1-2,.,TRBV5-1,CASSLEGGNYGYTF
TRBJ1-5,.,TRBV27,CASSPYEGGWGQPQHF
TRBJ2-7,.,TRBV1,CTSSQAPGPPYEQYF
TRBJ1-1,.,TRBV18,CASSPPPGNTEAFF
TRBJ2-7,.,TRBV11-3,CASSLGRWGSSYEQYF
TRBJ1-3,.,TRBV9,CASSVGPRALGVAGNTIYF
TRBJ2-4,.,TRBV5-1,CASSLETEAKNIQYF
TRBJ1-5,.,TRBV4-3,CASSQPTGGEGNQPQHF
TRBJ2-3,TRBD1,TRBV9,CASSAKPQGAGSTDTQYF
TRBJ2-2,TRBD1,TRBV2,CASRGQGAGTGELFF
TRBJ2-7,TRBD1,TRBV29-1,CSVEGTGSSYEQYF
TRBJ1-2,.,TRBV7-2,CASSLTVNYGYTF
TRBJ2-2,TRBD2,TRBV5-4,CASSINPLAGGSITGELFF
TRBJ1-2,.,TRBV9,CASSVGWDPRGYGYTF
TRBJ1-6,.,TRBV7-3,CASSLQGRNSPLHF
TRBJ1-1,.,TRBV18,CASSPPVSVGNTEAFF
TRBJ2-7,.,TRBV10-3,CAISEPDSVRISYEQYF
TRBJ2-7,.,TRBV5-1,CASSLVGTGTYEQYF
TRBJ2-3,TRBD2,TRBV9,CASSVFSSGSTDTQYF
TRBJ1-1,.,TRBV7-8,CASSTRPGNTEAFF
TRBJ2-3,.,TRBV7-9,CASSPTMGRPDTQYF
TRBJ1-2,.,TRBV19,CAIRGPGGYGYTF
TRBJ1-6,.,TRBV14,CASRQEKNSPLHF
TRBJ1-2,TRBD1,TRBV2,CASSMGQGRFRRYGYTF
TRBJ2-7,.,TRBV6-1,CASNQGGYEQYF
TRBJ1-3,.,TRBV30,CAWSVLRTIYF
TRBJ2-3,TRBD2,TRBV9,CASSEGPSGGTDTQYF
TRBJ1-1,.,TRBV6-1,CASSGTIETEAFF
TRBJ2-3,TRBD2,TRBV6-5,CASSLGLAGLDTQYF
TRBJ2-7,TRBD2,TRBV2,CASIASGGASYEQYF
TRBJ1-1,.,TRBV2,CASSDGGRTEAFF
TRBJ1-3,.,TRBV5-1,CASSTETAEPGNTIYF
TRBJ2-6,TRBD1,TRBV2,CASRDRPSSGANVLTF
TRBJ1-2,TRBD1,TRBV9,CASSAGTATHYGYTF
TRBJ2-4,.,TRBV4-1,CASSQDLLSLNIQYF
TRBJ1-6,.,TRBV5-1,CASSLGRSYNSPLHF
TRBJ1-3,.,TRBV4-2,CASSQEAGTPGNTIYF